A selection of T cell receptor beta chains follows, all from one sample in a study of molecular identifiers for immune sequencing clone quantification. TCRdb ran MiXCR on the PCR reads and lists one entry per CDR3 protein. The table shows roughly 320,000 distinct CDR3 sequences, with roughly a quarter occurring only once. The sample consisted of naive CD8+ T cells from blood, with Jurkat cell RNA spiked in. These receptors all stem from a human donor in good health. Some libraries in this study had Jurkat cell RNA spiked in. The CDR3 runs from the conserved cysteine through the conserved F or W. D genes are given only for firm matches. Clone size is shown for a subset of rows, as once, few, many or a class of expanded clone.

cdr3_aa cdr3_nt j_call clone_size v_call d_call
CASSLSGAVGYEQYF TGTGCCAGCAGTTTATCCGGAGCTGTTGGGTACGAGCAGTACTTC TRBJ2-7 few TRBV27 NA
CASSLKGPGDTQYF TGTGCCAGCAGCTTAAAAGGCCCCGGGGATACGCAGTATTTT TRBJ2-3 many TRBV7-3 NA
CASSFRLAGVEQYF TGTGCCAGCAGTTTCCGACTAGCGGGAGTCGAGCAGTACTTC TRBJ2-7 many TRBV28 TRBD2
CATNSLNSHAEGDPISGANVLTF TGTGCGACCAACAGCTTAAATTCCCATGCCGAGGGGGACCCCATCTCTGGGGCCAACGTCCTGACTTTC TRBJ2-6 NA TRBV11-2 NA
CASRASGDEQYF TGTGCCAGCAGGGCATCAGGGGACGAGCAGTACTTC TRBJ2-7 NA TRBV7-9 NA
CSVEDSTLAKNIQYF TGCAGCGTTGAAGACTCGACATTAGCCAAAAACATTCAGTACTTC TRBJ2-4 many TRBV29-1 NA
CASSVVERGLETQYF TGTGCCAGCAGCGTAGTCGAGCGGGGATTGGAGACCCAGTACTTC TRBJ2-5 many TRBV9 TRBD2
CASSKGPGTPAEAFF TGTGCCAGCAGCAAAGGTCCCGGGACCCCTGCGGAAGCTTTCTTT TRBJ1-1 NA TRBV7-6 NA
CASSLLSGGGSDEKLFF TGTGCCAGCAGTTTACTCTCCGGTGGGGGGAGCGATGAAAAACTGTTTTTT TRBJ1-4 NA TRBV6-5 NA
CASSIGQPQHF TGTGCCAGTAGTATCGGTCAGCCCCAGCATTTT TRBJ1-5 NA TRBV19 NA
CSATDNNSPTDTQYF TGCAGTGCGACGGATAATAATTCCCCGACAGATACGCAGTATTTT TRBJ2-3 many TRBV20-1 NA
CASSKSGGLTEAFF TGTGCCAGCAGCAAGTCAGGGGGCCTCACTGAAGCTTTCTTT TRBJ1-1 NA TRBV7-8 TRBD1
CASSLYWADLDNQPQHF TGTGCCAGCAGTTTATATTGGGCTGACTTAGACAATCAGCCCCAGCATTTT TRBJ1-5 few TRBV27 NA
CASSQDQGGNLGNQPQHF TGCGCCAGCAGCCAAGATCAGGGGGGGAACCTGGGCAATCAGCCCCAGCATTTT TRBJ1-5 NA TRBV4-1 TRBD1
CASSVRTDSIYNSPLHF TGTGCCAGCAGTGTTCGGACGGACTCGATTTATAATTCACCCCTCCACTTT TRBJ1-6 few TRBV6-1 NA
CSVPSSSGYEQYF TGCAGCGTCCCCTCTTCTAGCGGCTACGAGCAGTACTTC TRBJ2-7 few TRBV29-1 TRBD2
CAWREGSSYEQYF TGTGCCTGGAGGGAGGGAAGCTCCTACGAGCAGTACTTC TRBJ2-7 few TRBV30 NA
CASSISPGTEAFF TGTGCCAGTAGTATTTCCCCGGGGACTGAAGCTTTCTTT TRBJ1-1 few TRBV19 NA
CASSNDKNIQYF TGTGCCAGCAGCAACGACAAAAACATTCAGTACTTC TRBJ2-4 many TRBV28 NA
CASSLAAGLTDTQYF TGTGCCAGCAGTTTAGCAGCGGGCCTCACAGATACGCAGTATTTT TRBJ2-3 many TRBV12-3/TRBV12-4 NA
CASSIGGSNTEAFF TGTGCCAGTAGTATAGGGGGATCGAACACTGAAGCTTTCTTT TRBJ1-1 many TRBV19 NA
CASSPGTDKGTQYF TGTGCCAGCAGCCCCGGGACAGACAAAGGGACCCAGTACTTC TRBJ2-5 NA TRBV12-3/TRBV12-4 TRBD1
CASSWTGLNTGELFF TGTGCCAGCAGTTGGACAGGACTAAACACCGGGGAGCTGTTTTTT TRBJ2-2 NA TRBV6-2/TRBV6-3 NA
CASSPPGQGGEKLFF TGTGCCAGCAGCCCTCCGGGACAGGGGGGTGAAAAACTGTTTTTT TRBJ1-4 few TRBV7-9 TRBD1
CASSFLASGTREQYF TGTGCCAGCAGTTTTTTAGCTAGCGGGACTCGCGAGCAGTACTTC TRBJ2-7 NA TRBV28 TRBD2
CASSQGSGEVRMDTEAFF TGCGCCAGCAGCCAAGGCTCAGGGGAAGTCCGTATGGACACTGAAGCTTTCTTT TRBJ1-1 many TRBV4-3 NA
CSARDVAAGMSSYEQYF TGCAGTGCTAGAGATGTCGCGGCGGGTATGAGCTCCTACGAGCAGTACTTC TRBJ2-7 few TRBV20-1 NA
CASRRTTGVGETQYF TGTGCCAGCAGGAGGACCACGGGGGTGGGAGAGACCCAGTACTTC TRBJ2-5 few TRBV6-5 NA
CASSLAATYQETQYF TGTGCCAGCAGTTTAGCGGCTACGTACCAAGAGACCCAGTACTTC TRBJ2-5 many TRBV12-3/TRBV12-4 NA
CASSLAGQGQYF TGTGCCAGCAGCTTAGCGGGACAGGGACAGTACTTC TRBJ2-4 many TRBV7-9 TRBD1
CASSYPGNTIYF TGTGCCAGCAGTTATCCCGGGAACACCATATATTTT TRBJ1-3 many TRBV28 NA
CASSLPTTYEQYF TGTGCCAGCAGCTTGCCCACGACCTACGAGCAGTACTTC TRBJ2-7 many TRBV7-9 NA
CAWSEVSYEQYF TGTGCCTGGAGTGAAGTATCCTACGAGCAGTACTTC TRBJ2-7 many TRBV30 NA
CSVNFGPPPEQYF TGCAGCGTTAATTTCGGACCTCCTCCAGAGCAGTACTTC TRBJ2-7 many TRBV29-1 NA
CATDLELTSTDTQYF TGTGCCACCGACCTCGAACTGACTAGCACAGATACGCAGTATTTT TRBJ2-3 many TRBV28 NA
CASSRYPDGENTGELFF TGTGCCAGCAGCCGCTACCCTGACGGGGAGAACACCGGGGAGCTGTTTTTT TRBJ2-2 few TRBV4-2 NA
CASSQWMGASGPYEQYF TGTGCCAGCAGCCAATGGATGGGTGCTAGCGGGCCCTACGAGCAGTACTTC TRBJ2-7 many TRBV3-1 TRBD2
CASSPPGSGFSSYEQYF TGTGCCAGCAGTCCTCCCGGTAGCGGGTTTAGCTCCTACGAGCAGTACTTC TRBJ2-7 many TRBV28 TRBD2
CASSSTSGGRYEQYF TGTGCCAGCAGCTCTACTAGCGGGGGAAGATACGAGCAGTACTTC TRBJ2-7 many TRBV7-9 TRBD2
CASSPSGTGYGEQYF TGCGCCAGCAGCCCCAGTGGGACAGGGTATGGGGAGCAGTACTTC TRBJ2-7 NA TRBV4-3 TRBD1
CACSLRGEETQYF TGTGCCTGCAGTTTACGGGGCGAAGAGACCCAGTACTTC TRBJ2-5 NA TRBV28 NA
CASSSPNQADTQYF TGTGCCAGCAGCTCGCCAAATCAGGCAGATACGCAGTATTTT TRBJ2-3 few TRBV7-8 NA
CASSAPVTPNTGALFF TGTGCTAGCAGTGCCCCGGTGACACCGAACACCGGGGCGCTGTTTTTT TRBJ2-2 NA TRBV2 NA
CATSASRAGTGELFF TGTGCCACCAGTGCGAGTCGGGCGGGGACCGGGGAGCTGTTTTTT TRBJ2-2 few TRBV24-1 NA
CSVEAGPYEQYF TGCAGCGTTGAAGCGGGTCCCTACGAGCAGTACTTC TRBJ2-7 few TRBV29-1 NA
CASSQTGFNQPQHF TGTGCCAGCAGCCAGACAGGGTTCAATCAGCCCCAGCATTTT TRBJ1-5 many TRBV5-4 TRBD1
CASRGTAGNEQYF TGTGCCAGCAGGGGGACAGCGGGAAACGAGCAGTACTTC TRBJ2-7 few TRBV6-2/TRBV6-3 NA
CASSLKDRGAYNEQFF TGTGCCAGCAGTTTAAAAGACAGGGGGGCGTACAATGAGCAGTTCTTC TRBJ2-1 few TRBV27 TRBD1
CASSFAWQRDISQYF TGTGCCAGCAGTTTTGCGTGGCAGCGTGATATCAGTCAGTACTTC TRBJ2-4 NA TRBV12-3/TRBV12-4 NA
CASSPGTGGQETQYF TGTGCCAGCAGTCCCGGGACAGGGGGCCAAGAGACCCAGTACTTC TRBJ2-5 NA TRBV28 TRBD1
CASSLGTGEFEKLFF TGTGCCAGCAGCCTGGGGACAGGGGAATTCGAAAAACTGTTTTTT TRBJ1-4 NA TRBV7-9 TRBD1
CAWSPLTPSGEQFF TGTGCCTGGAGCCCTCTCACTCCCTCCGGGGAGCAGTTTTTT TRBJ2-2 NA TRBV30 NA
CASRSSGSYEQYF TGTGCCAGCAGGTCTAGCGGGAGTTACGAGCAGTACTTC TRBJ2-7 NA TRBV21-1 NA
CASRLDRNTDTQYF TGTGCCAGCAGACTGGACAGAAACACAGATACGCAGTATTTT TRBJ2-3 many TRBV27 NA
CASSDLAAEQYF TGTGCCAGCAGCGATCTAGCGGCCGAGCAGTACTTC TRBJ2-7 many TRBV7-9 TRBD2
CASRGTNGDHEQFF TGCGCCAGCAGAGGGACTAACGGGGACCATGAGCAGTTCTTC TRBJ2-1 NA TRBV5-1 TRBD2
CASSRTPAEAGANVLTF TGTGCCAGCTCGAGGACACCGGCTGAAGCTGGGGCCAACGTCCTGACTTTC TRBJ2-6 NA TRBV2 NA
CASSNSGGGRTEAFF TGTGCCAGCAGCAATTCGGGAGGTGGACGCACTGAAGCTTTCTTT TRBJ1-1 NA TRBV21-1 NA